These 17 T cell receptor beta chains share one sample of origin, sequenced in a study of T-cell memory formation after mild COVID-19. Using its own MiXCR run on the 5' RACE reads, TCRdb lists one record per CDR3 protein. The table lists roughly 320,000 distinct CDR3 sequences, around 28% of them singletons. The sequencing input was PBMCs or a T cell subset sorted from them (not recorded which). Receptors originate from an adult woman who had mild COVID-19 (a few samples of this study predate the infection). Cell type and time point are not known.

Here the CDR3 reads CSARDLGLAGHEQFF. The CDR3, as DNA: TGCAGTGCTAGAGATTTGGGACTAGCTGGGCATGAGCAGTTCTTC. The chain has TRBV20-1 and TRBJ2-1; 9 positions agree with TRBD2. The V gene end was trimmed by 0 bases and the J gene end by 8 bases; junction bases not matched to a gene: 8. This CDR3 is 15 amino acids long. Germline lookup yields CDR1 DFQATT and CDR2 SNEGSKA (reference sequence).

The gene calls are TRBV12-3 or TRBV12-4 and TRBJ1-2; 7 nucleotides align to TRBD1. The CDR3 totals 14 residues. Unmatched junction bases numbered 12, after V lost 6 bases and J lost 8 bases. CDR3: CASSPEGAWGGYTF. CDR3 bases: TGTGCCAGCAGCCCCGAGGGGGCTTGGGGGGGCTACACCTTC.

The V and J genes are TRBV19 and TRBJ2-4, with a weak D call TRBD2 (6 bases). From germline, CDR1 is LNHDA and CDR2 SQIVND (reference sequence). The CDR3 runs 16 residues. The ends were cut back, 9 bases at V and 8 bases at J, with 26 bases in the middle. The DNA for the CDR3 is TGTGCCAGCCGCCGAGGACTATCACCTTTTTTTGACATTCAGTACTTC. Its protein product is CASRRGLSPFFDIQYF.

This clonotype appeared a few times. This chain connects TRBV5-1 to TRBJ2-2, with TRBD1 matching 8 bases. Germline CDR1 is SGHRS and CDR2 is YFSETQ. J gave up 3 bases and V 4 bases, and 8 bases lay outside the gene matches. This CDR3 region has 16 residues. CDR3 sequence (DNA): TGCGCCAGCAGCCCAACAGGGGGTCTGGACACCGGGGAGCTGTTTTTT. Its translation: CASSPTGGLDTGELFF.

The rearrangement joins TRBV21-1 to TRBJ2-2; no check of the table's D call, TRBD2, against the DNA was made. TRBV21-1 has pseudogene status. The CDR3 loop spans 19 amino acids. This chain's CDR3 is CASSNGCKREGRLSGELFF. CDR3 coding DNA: TGTGCCAGCAGCAATGGGTGCAAGCGGGAGGGCCGGCTATCCGGGGAGCTGTTTTTT.

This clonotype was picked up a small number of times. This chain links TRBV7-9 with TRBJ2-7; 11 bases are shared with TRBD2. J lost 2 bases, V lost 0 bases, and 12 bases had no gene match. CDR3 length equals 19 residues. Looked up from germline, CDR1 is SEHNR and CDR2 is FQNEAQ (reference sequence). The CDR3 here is CASSLAGKQGLAAPYEQYF. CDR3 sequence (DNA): TGTGCCAGCAGCTTAGCAGGGAAGCAGGGACTAGCGGCCCCCTACGAGCAGTACTTC. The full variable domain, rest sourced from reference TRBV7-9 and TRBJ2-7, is DTGVSQNPRHKITKRGQNVTFRCDPISEHNRLYWYRQTLGQGPEFLTYFQNEAQLEKSRLLSDRFSAERPKGSFSTLEIQRTEQGDSAMYLCASSLAGKQGLAAPYEQYFGPGTRLTVT.

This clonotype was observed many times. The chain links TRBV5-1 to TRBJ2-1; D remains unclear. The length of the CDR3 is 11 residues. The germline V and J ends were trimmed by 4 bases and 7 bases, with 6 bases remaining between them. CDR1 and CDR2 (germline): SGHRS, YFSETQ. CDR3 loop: CASSIVNEQFF. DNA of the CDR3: TGCGCCAGCAGCATAGTAAATGAGCAGTTCTTC. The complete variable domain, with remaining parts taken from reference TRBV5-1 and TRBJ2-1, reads KAGVTQTPRYLIKTRGQQVTLSCSPISGHRSVSWYQQTPGQGLQFLFEYFSETQRNKGNFPGRFSGRQFSNSRSEMNVSTLELGDSALYLCASSIVNEQFFGPGTRLTVL.

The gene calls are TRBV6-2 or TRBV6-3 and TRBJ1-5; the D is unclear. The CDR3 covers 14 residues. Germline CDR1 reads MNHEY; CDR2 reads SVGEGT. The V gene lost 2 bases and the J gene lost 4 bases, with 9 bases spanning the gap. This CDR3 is CASSYADLNQPQHF. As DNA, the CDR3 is TGTGCCAGCAGTTACGCGGACCTTAATCAGCCCCAGCATTTT.

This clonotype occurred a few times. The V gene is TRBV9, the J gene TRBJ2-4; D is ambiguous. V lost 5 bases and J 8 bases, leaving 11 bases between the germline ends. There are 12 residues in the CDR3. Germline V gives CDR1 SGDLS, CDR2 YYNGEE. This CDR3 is CASRGADDIQYF. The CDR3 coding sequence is TGTGCCAGCAGGGGCGCTGACGACATTCAGTACTTC. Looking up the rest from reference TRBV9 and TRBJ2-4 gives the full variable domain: DSGVTQTPKHLITATGQRVTLRCSPRSGDLSVYWYQQSLDQGLQFLIQYYNGEERAKGNILERFSAQQFPDLHSELNLSSLELGDSALYFCASRGADDIQYFGAGTRLSVL.

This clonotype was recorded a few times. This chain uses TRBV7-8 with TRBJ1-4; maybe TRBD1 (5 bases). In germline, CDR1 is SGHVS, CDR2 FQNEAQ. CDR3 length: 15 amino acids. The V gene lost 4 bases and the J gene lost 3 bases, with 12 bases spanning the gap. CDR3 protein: CASSYRGPPNEKLFF. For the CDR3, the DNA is TGTGCCAGCAGCTACCGGGGCCCTCCTAATGAAAAACTGTTTTTT.

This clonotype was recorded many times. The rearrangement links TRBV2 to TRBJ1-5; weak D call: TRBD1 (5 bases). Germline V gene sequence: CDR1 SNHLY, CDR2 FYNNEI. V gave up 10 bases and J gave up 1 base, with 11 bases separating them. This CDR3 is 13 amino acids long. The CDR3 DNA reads TGTGCCAAGGGGCTTGGGAGCAATCAGCCCCAGCATTTT. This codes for CAKGLGSNQPQHF.

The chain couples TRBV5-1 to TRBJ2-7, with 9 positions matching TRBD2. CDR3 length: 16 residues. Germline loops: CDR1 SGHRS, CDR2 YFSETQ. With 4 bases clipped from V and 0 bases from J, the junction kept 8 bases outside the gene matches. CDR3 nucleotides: TGCGCCAGCAGCCCTGGACTAGCGTCGAGCTCCTACGAGCAGTACTTC. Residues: CASSPGLASSSYEQYF.

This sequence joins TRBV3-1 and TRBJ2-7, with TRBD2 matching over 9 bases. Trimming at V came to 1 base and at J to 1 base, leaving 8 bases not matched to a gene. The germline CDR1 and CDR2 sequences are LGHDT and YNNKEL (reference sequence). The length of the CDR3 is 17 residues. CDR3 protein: CASSQVPATSGSYEQYF. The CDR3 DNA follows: TGTGCCAGCAGCCAAGTTCCGGCGACTAGCGGTTCCTACGAGCAGTACTTC.

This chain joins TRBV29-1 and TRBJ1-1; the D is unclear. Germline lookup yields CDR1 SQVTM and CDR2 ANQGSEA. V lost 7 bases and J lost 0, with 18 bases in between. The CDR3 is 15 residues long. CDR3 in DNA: TGCAGCGCCCGGGCCCTCCCGCGGATGAACACTGAAGCTTTCTTT. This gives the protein CSARALPRMNTEAFF.

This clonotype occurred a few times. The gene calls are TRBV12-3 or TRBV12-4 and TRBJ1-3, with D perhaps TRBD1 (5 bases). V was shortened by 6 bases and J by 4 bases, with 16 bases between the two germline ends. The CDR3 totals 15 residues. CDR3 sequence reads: CASSPLGAAGNTIYF. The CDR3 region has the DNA TGTGCCAGCAGCCCCCTCGGGGCAGCCGGAAACACCATATATTTT.

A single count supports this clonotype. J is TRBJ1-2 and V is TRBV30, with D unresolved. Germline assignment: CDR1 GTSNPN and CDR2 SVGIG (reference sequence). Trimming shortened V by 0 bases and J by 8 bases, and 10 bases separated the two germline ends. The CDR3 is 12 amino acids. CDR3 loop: CAWSVPPAGYTF. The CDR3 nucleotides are TGTGCCTGGAGTGTCCCACCTGCCGGCTACACCTTC. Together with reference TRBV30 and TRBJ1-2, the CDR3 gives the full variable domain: SQTIHQWPATLVQPVGSPLSLECTVEGTSNPNLYWYRQAAGRGLQLLFYSVGIGQISSEVPQNLSASRPQDRQFILSSKKLLLSDSGFYLCAWSVPPAGYTFGSGTRLTVV.

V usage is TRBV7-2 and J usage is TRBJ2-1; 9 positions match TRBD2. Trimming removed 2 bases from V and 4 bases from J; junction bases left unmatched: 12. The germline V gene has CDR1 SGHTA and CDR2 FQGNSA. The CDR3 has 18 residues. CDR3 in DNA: TGTGCCAGCAGCTTACCTCACGCGGGACTAGCCGGATACAATGAGCAGTTCTTC. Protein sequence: CASSLPHAGLAGYNEQFF.